The 10 T cell receptor beta chains listed next were all sequenced from one sample in a study of early T cells in non-severe SARS-CoV-2 infection listed by TCRdb under 2021. The library relied on 5' RACE. Instrument used: NextSeq 500. TCRdb trimmed public reads at Q25 via fastp, called clones via MiXCR and kept in-frame beta chains. Rows are unified per CDR3 protein, each entry keeping the most common DNA and genes. The sample table lists 35,000 to 45,000 distinct CDR3 sequences, less than 6.5% of them with a count of one. The ten biggest clones cover about 6% of the sample. The sample was whole blood, taken at baseline. The receptors stem from an adult who was a healthcare worker with PCR-confirmed SARS-CoV-2 infection or an uninfected control (not recorded which).

This clonotype was recorded many times. The gene calls are TRBV11-3 and TRBJ2-5; no firm D call. The CDR3 totals 12 residues. CDR1 and CDR2 (germline): SGHNT, YENEEA. The V and J ends lost 1 base and 3 bases respectively, with 3 bases between them. The CDR3 bases are TGTGCCAGCAGCTTAGCCGAAGAGACCCAGTACTTC. It specifies CASSLAEETQYF.

This clonotype was recorded many times. One junction end disagrees with the germline gene, perhaps due to a read error. The chain links TRBV20-1 to TRBJ2-1; 11 nucleotides align to TRBD2. CDR1 and CDR2 from the germline V gene are DFQATT and SNEGSKA (reference sequence). The CDR3 covers 15 residues. The CDR3 DNA is TGCAGTCTTCTCCTTAGCGGGAGGGCCTACGATGAGCAGTTCTTC. It translates to CSLLLSGRAYDEQFF.

This clonotype occurred many times. The chain uses TRBV12-3 or TRBV12-4 and TRBJ2-7; D is uncertain. CDR3 length: 12 residues. Trimming removed 5 bases at V and 0 bases at J, with 5 bases between. The CDR3 is CASSRNSYEQYF. CDR3 nucleotides: TGTGCCAGCAGTCGGAACTCCTACGAGCAGTACTTC.

This clonotype was seen ten or more times. The V gene is TRBV15, the J gene TRBJ1-1; tentatively, D is TRBD1 (5 bases). Looked up from germline, CDR1 is LNHNV and CDR2 is YYDKDF (reference sequence). There are 12 residues in the CDR3. The V and J ends lost 3 bases and 6 bases respectively, with 8 bases between them. In nucleotides, the CDR3 is TGTGCCACCAGCAGGGGACGGGCTGAAGCTTTCTTT. This encodes CATSRGRAEAFF.

This clonotype occurred many times. The chain couples TRBV29-1 to TRBJ2-3; a weak D match, TRBD2 (5 bases). The V end was cut by 5 bases, the J end by 1 base, with 13 bases between. The CDR3 totals 14 residues. Germline-derived CDR1 and CDR2 are SQVTM and ANQGSEA. CDR3 nucleotide sequence: TGCAGCGTTCCGAGGGCTTCTCGCACAGATACGCAGTATTTT. Encoded protein: CSVPRASRTDTQYF.

This clonotype was counted ten times or more. The genes are TRBV9 and TRBJ1-1; 9 nucleotides match TRBD1. The V and J ends lost 7 bases and 4 bases, in that order; junction bases with no gene match: 17. CDR1 and CDR2 (germline): SGDLS, YYNGEE. This CDR3 contains 17 residues. CDR3: CASGTSTGGIVGTEAFF. The CDR3 DNA follows: TGTGCCAGCGGCACCTCCACAGGGGGCATAGTTGGCACTGAAGCTTTCTTT.

This clonotype was observed at least ten times. The chain employs TRBV11-3 and TRBJ2-1; 10 bases agree with TRBD2. With V trimmed by 3 bases and J by 4 bases, 6 bases remained unmatched. The germline V gene encodes CDR1 SGHNT and CDR2 YENEEA. This CDR3 is 16 amino acids long. The CDR3 bases are TGTGCCAGCAGCTTCTGGCCAGCGGGAGGGTACAATGAGCAGTTCTTC. This gives the protein CASSFWPAGGYNEQFF.

This clonotype was found many times. The J gene is TRBJ1-4, the V gene TRBV20-1, with TRBD1 identical over 7 bases. Germline V gene lookup returns CDR1 DFQATT and CDR2 SNEGSKA (reference sequence). CDR3 length equals 14 residues. Trimming cost V 5 bases and J 3 bases; bases outside gene matches: 6. In nucleotides, the CDR3 is TGCAGTGCTCTAGGGGGCGCGTCTAATGAAAAACTGTTTTTT. It yields the protein CSALGGASNEKLFF.

The chain joins TRBV19 to TRBJ2-3, with TRBD2 as a possible D gene (6 bases). CDR3 size: 13 residues. Germline V CDR1 and CDR2: LNHDA, SQIVND (reference sequence). V shed 8 bases and J shed 4 bases, with 13 bases lying between them. The CDR3 reads CASAGIDPDTQYF. The CDR3 bases are TGTGCCAGTGCGGGGATAGACCCAGATACGCAGTATTTT.

Many counts were recorded for this clonotype. This chain links TRBV19 with TRBJ2-5, with 9 nucleotides matching TRBD1. Germline CDR1 is LNHDA and CDR2 is SQIVND (reference sequence). The V and J ends lost 4 bases and 4 bases, in that order; junction bases with no gene match: 4. The CDR3 is 14 residues long. CDR3 sequence (DNA): TGTGCCAGTAGTAGGACAGGGGCGGGAGAGACCCAGTACTTC. It is translated as CASSRTGAGETQYF.